This TCR beta chain was captured by sequencing in a study of vaccination effects on CD4 cells after COVID-19 (dated by TCRdb to the early 2020s). Study-level background: In the ViraFEST assay, PBMC were stimulated with viral peptide pools, and antigen-specific CD4+ T cell clonotypes were then identified by expansion using TCR sequencing. Each well held two million PBMC cultured in IMDM containing about 5.5% human AB serum, around 10 IU/ml IL-2 and gentamicin, along with 10 ug/ml peptides. In both COVID-19 convalescent patients and infection-naive vaccine recipients, the study compared SARS-CoV-2 spike-specific CD4+ TCR repertoires from before mRNA vaccination with those from after it. The full study included 9 to 10 COVID-19 convalescent patients and a few SARS-CoV-2-naive healthy vaccine recipients. Post-vaccine samples across the study were collected a median of 72 days after the second dose, with a range of 14 to 241. After vaccination, three convalescent patients were sampled both early (day +14) and late (day +241, +227, +161 respectively). Cultures from other donors in the study were sequenced using the Oncomine TCR Beta short-read assay on an Illumina iSeq 100.

The CDR3 runs 16 residues from the cysteine to the phenylalanine. Just CDR3 DNA is preserved here, 48 bases in frame from base 1. The V end gives up 1 base and the J end 3 bases, leaving 5 bases in the junction not matched to a gene. As encoded in the germline V gene, CDR1 is SGHAT while CDR2 is FQNNGV. A note on this clone: What antigen it recognizes has not been identified. No base qualities exist here, and no much larger clone lies one base off it.

The library was produced with the immunoSEQ multiplex PCR assay. TCR beta CDR3 sequencing was performed on DNA from the cultured, isolated CD4+ T cells. The original pipeline was this. The analysis removed non-productive TCR sequences, trimmed reads to the CDR3 region, and retained only CDR3s that were 7 or more amino acids long. Antigen-specific clonotypes were identified using the MANAFEST web app by comparison of expansion in peptide wells against reference cultures. Positive clones required FDR<0.05 expansion versus reference and all other wells, odds ratio above 5, and frequency above 0.1% in two replicate wells. A clonotype was defined as cross-reactive if the clonotype was significantly expanded both in SARS-CoV-2 spike wells and in at least one common cold coronavirus spike condition. CDR3 similarity was assessed by Levenshtein distance using the stringdist R package, and unrooted trees were constructed with ape in R 3.6.1. Sourced from immuneACCESS, this table was stored by TCRdb with only in-frame sequences that have V and J called. A share of the clones is absent; for the studies checked, an unresolved V gene accounts for under half, and the remainder has no known explanation. V and J calls and clone size are given by that table; D and trimming were obtained from the DNA. The sample records tens of thousands of clones, under 85% of which are singletons. The ten largest clonotypes hold 5.4% of the sample.

The investigation overall reported the following: Among convalescent patients, the spike-reactive repertoire after vaccination was made up mainly of new vaccine-induced clones that were largely distinct from the clones induced by infection. At late post-vaccination timepoints, both infection-induced and vaccine-induced clones showed marked clonal contraction, consistent with waning T cell responses. Limitations of the study were the small number of convalescent patients and the absence of early post-infection timepoints.

After approximately eleven days of culture, CD4+ T cells were isolated with the EasySep CD4+ T cell isolation kit. PCR-confirmed SARS-CoV-2 infection had occurred in convalescent patients between March and December 2020, before the Alpha, Beta and Delta variants emerged in the United States. Two doses of either the BNT162b2 or the mRNA-1273 mRNA SARS-CoV-2 vaccine were administered to participants. Half of the culture medium was replaced with fresh IL-2-containing medium on days 3 and 7. Unless noted otherwise, every peptide stimulation condition was grown in triplicate wells. PBMC were separated from whole blood using Ficoll-Paque Plus gradient centrifugation and were then either cryopreserved at -140C or used fresh. Genomic DNA was extracted from cultured CD4+ T cells with the QIAamp micro DNA kit.

The source of this sequence is a human donor who had a prior SARS-CoV-2 infection. Recombination joined TRBV11-2 with TRBJ2-5; 10 of the junction bases match TRBD2. The source material was CD4+ T cells from PBMCs cultured without peptide, sampled after COVID-19 vaccination. The bases are TGTGCCAGCAGCTTAGGATTAACTAGCGGGGAAGAGACCCAGTACTTC. It translates as CASSLGLTSGEETQYF.